Sequencing of this T cell receptor beta chain was carried out in a study of blood T cell repertoires in COVID-19. Across the whole study: Specimens from acute and convalescent COVID-19 originated in the United States, Italy and Spain. The cDNA or gDNA used as material had been derived from T cells, B-cell-depleted T cells, or PBMCs.

Between the trimmed V and J ends, which lost 1 base and 7 bases, there was a span of 9 bases. Germline V gives CDR1 KGHDR, CDR2 SFDVKD. The CDR3 length is 13 residues. In the original processing: The assay estimated nucleated cells by amplifying reference gene primers. Data came from immunoSEQ multiplex PCR; TCRdb stores just in-frame clones and leaves some out. Clonal size and the V and J genes are those of that table, whereas D and trimming came from the DNA. The repertoire consists of under 80,000 clones, with about 89% occurring once and the leading ten covering 14%. This sequence originates from a man in his 70s with active or convalescent COVID-19. The specimen sequenced was peripheral blood. This chain connects TRBV24-1 to TRBJ1-2, with D unclear. This chain's CDR3 is CATSDFSGSGYTF. The CDR3 bases are TGTGCCACCAGTGATTTTTCGGGTAGTGGCTACACCTTC.